This is a list of T cell receptor beta chains from one sample in a study of response to subunit inactivated influenza vaccine. TCRdb recomputed calls from the RT-PCR reads with MiXCR, one row per CDR3 protein. The profile covers just over 300,000 distinct CDR3 sequences, with around 20% appearing a single time and approximately 10% taken by the ten largest. Sequenced here: PBMCs from blood, sampled 21 months after vaccination. These receptors all come from a man aged 50-75 years who received an inactivated influenza vaccine. CDR3s include the opening cysteine and the closing phenylalanine or tryptophan. Fields, in order: J gene, V gene, clone size, CDR3 length, D gene, CDR3 DNA, CDR3 protein. D genes are given only for firm matches. Only some rows state a clone size, as once, few, many or a class for expanded clones.

TRBJ2-1	TRBV28	-	15	-	TGTGCCAGCAGCCCAGGACAAGTCTCCTACAATGAGCAGTTCTTC	CASSPGQVSYNEQFF
TRBJ2-1	TRBV5-1	-	17	TRBD2	TGCGCCAGCAGCTTCGGAGTTCGACTAGCGACCGACAATAAGCAGTTCTTC	CASSFGVRLATDNKQFF
TRBJ2-1	TRBV7-9	many	15	-	TGTGCCAGCATCCGACGGGAGACGTCCTACAATGAGCAGTTCTTC	CASIRRETSYNEQFF
TRBJ2-3	TRBV20-1	-	16	TRBD1	TGCAGTGCTAGAGCCGAGGGACAGAATTTCCCAGATACGCAGTATTTT	CSARAEGQNFPDTQYF
TRBJ2-5	TRBV5-6	-	16	-	TGTGCCAGCAGCTGGTCAGGGACGAAACTCCAAGAGACCCAGTACTTC	CASSWSGTKLQETQYF
TRBJ1-5	TRBV5-4	-	13	TRBD1	TGTGCCAGCAGCTCGGACAGGAACAAGCCCCAGCATTTT	CASSSDRNKPQHF
TRBJ1-5	TRBV12-3/TRBV12-4	many	14	-	TGTGCCAGCAAAAGACAGGAACTCGGACAGCCCCAGCATTTT	CASKRQELGQPQHF
TRBJ1-4	TRBV11-2	-	18	-	TGTGCCAGCAGCTTAGGTCCCCCCCGACATAGAGCAAATGAAAAACTGTTTTTT	CASSLGPPRHRANEKLFF
TRBJ2-4	TRBV7-2	-	16	TRBD2	TGTGCCAGCAGCCCAACTAGCGGCCTAGCCAAAAACATTCAGTACTTC	CASSPTSGLAKNIQYF
TRBJ1-5	TRBV13	-	12	-	TGTGCCAGCAGCGGCCGGGGCCAGCCCCAGCATTTT	CASSGRGQPQHF
TRBJ2-1	TRBV9	-	15	-	TGTGCCAGCAGTCCCGCCGGGACTTCCTACAATGAGCAGTTCTTC	CASSPAGTSYNEQFF
TRBJ2-5	TRBV7-9	few	11	-	TGTGCCAGCACCAAGAGCCGGGGCCAGTACTTC	CASTKSRGQYF
TRBJ1-1	TRBV28	-	14	TRBD1	TGTGCCAGCAGTTCCATCGGGACAGGGGGTGAAGCTTTCTTT	CASSSIGTGGEAFF
TRBJ2-1	TRBV5-1	-	15	-	TGCGCCAGCAGCCAATACGGACTGACTGCCAATGAGCAGTTCTTC	CASSQYGLTANEQFF
TRBJ1-5	TRBV5-1	few	15	-	TGCGCCAGCAGCGCTTGGGGGGATCCTGATCAGCCCCAGCATTTT	CASSAWGDPDQPQHF
TRBJ1-1	TRBV5-1	many	14	TRBD1	TGTGCCAGCAGTCTAGACAGGGGAGGAACTGAAGCTTTCTTT	CASSLDRGGTEAFF
TRBJ1-5	TRBV6-2/TRBV6-3	-	13	TRBD1	TGTGCCAGCACCACAGGGGAAGGGCAGCCCCAGCATTTT	CASTTGEGQPQHF
TRBJ1-1	TRBV30	few	13	-	TGTGCCTGTACGACAGGTTTTTACACTGAAGCTTTCTTT	CACTTGFYTEAFF
TRBJ1-5	TRBV20-1	-	13	-	TGCAGTGCTAGAGACACAGGCAATCAGCCCCAGCATTTT	CSARDTGNQPQHF
TRBJ2-7	TRBV6-2/TRBV6-3	-	17	-	TGTGCCAGCAGTTACTCGAATCGTCTAGCCGGACCCTACGAGCAGTACTTC	CASSYSNRLAGPYEQYF
TRBJ1-1	TRBV6-5	many	13	-	TGTGCCAGCAGTTACGGGCAGGGAACTGAAGCTTTCTTT	CASSYGQGTEAFF
TRBJ1-3	TRBV4-3	many	15	TRBD1	TGCGCCAGCAGCCCAACGACAGGGACTGGAAACACCATATATTTT	CASSPTTGTGNTIYF
TRBJ1-2	TRBV4-3	many	15	-	TGCGCCAGCAGCCAAGATGGTCAGGGATACTATGGCTACACCTTC	CASSQDGQGYYGYTF
TRBJ2-5	TRBV29-1	-	14	TRBD1	TGCAGCGTTGAAGGGAGGACAGGGGATGGGACCCAGTACTTC	CSVEGRTGDGTQYF
TRBJ2-1	TRBV18	-	16	-	TGTGCCAGCTCACCAGAAAGCGGTAGCTCCTACAATGAGCAGTTCTTC	CASSPESGSSYNEQFF
TRBJ1-4	TRBV4-2	-	14	-	TGTGCCAGCAGCCAAGTGGGGACTAATGAAAAACTGTTTTTT	CASSQVGTNEKLFF
TRBJ2-7	TRBV5-1	few	14	-	TGCGCCAGCAGCTTGGGATCCGGGAACTTCGAGCAGTACTTC	CASSLGSGNFEQYF
TRBJ2-4	TRBV4-2	-	15	TRBD2	TGTGCCAGCAGCAACCTGCGGGGGGCCAAAAACATTCAGTACTTC	CASSNLRGAKNIQYF
TRBJ1-1	TRBV12-3/TRBV12-4	few	14	-	TGTGCCAGCAGACTGGGACGGATGAACACTGAAGCTTTCTTT	CASRLGRMNTEAFF
TRBJ2-1	TRBV29-1	-	13	-	TGCAGCGTTGACGAATGGGGTATCAGTGAGCAGTTCTTC	CSVDEWGISEQFF
TRBJ1-2	TRBV6-2/TRBV6-3	few	15	-	TGTGCCAGCAGTTATCCAGAAAGGCCTTACTATGGCTACACCTTC	CASSYPERPYYGYTF
TRBJ1-1	TRBV6-2/TRBV6-3	few	12	-	TGTGCCCCCTCCCGAGGGGACACTGAAGCTTTCTTT	CAPSRGDTEAFF